Presented here are 18 T cell receptor beta chains from one specimen sequenced in a study of T cells after yellow fever vaccination. TCRdb called the 5' RACE reads again in MiXCR, with one record for every CDR3 protein. The sample has 110,000 or so distinct CDR3 sequences, 7.2% seen once. Sequences were derived from CD4+ T cells sorted from PBMCs, sampled roughly 45 days after the first yellow fever vaccination. The receptor source for this set is a man between 18 and 35 years old who received the YFV17D yellow fever vaccine.

The chain is built from TRBV20-1 and TRBJ1-2; a possible D gene is TRBD1 (5 bases). Trimming took off 8 bases at V and 5 bases at J, with 12 bases between the two ends. This CDR3 comprises 11 residues. Looked up from germline, CDR1 is DFQATT and CDR2 is SNEGSKA (reference sequence). CDR3 in DNA: TGCAGTCCTTACGGGGGGTATGGCTACACCTTC. Protein product: CSPYGGYGYTF.

The rearrangement uses TRBV19 and TRBJ2-3; 8 bases are a match to TRBD2. The V gene's germline CDR1 is LNHDA and CDR2 SQIVND (reference sequence). This CDR3 comprises 13 residues. Unmatched junction bases numbered 14, after V lost 9 bases and J lost 12 bases. Here the CDR3 DNA reads TGTGCCAGAAGTTTTGGACTAGCCGAAACCCAGTATTTT. Amino acid sequence: CARSFGLAETQYF.

This clonotype was observed at least ten times. The chain links TRBV5-1 to TRBJ2-3; the D gene is possibly TRBD2 (5 bases). This CDR3 is 13 amino acids long. Per the germline V gene, CDR1 is SGHRS and CDR2 is YFSETQ. The ends were cut back, 4 bases at V and 1 base at J, with 7 bases in the middle. DNA of the CDR3: TGCGCCAGCAGCAGCGGTGGCACAGATACGCAGTATTTT. Protein: CASSSGGTDTQYF.

This chain uses TRBV5-4 with TRBJ1-1; TRBD1 aligns across 9 bases. Germline CDR1 and CDR2: SGHNT and YYREEE (reference sequence). V was clipped by 4 bases and J by 2 bases; unmatched bases: 6. The CDR3 is 15 residues long. The CDR3 loop reads CASSDETGGNTEAFF. For the CDR3, the DNA is TGTGCCAGCAGCGACGAGACAGGGGGTAACACTGAAGCTTTCTTT. Full variable domain (outside the CDR3, taken from reference TRBV5-4 and TRBJ1-1): ETGVTQSPTHLIKTRGQQVTLRCSSQSGHNTVSWYQQALGQGPQFIFQYYREEENGRGNFPPRFSGLQFPNYSSELNVNALELDDSALYLCASSDETGGNTEAFFGQGTRLTVV.

This clonotype was observed a few times. The V gene is TRBV21-1, the J gene TRBJ2-5. TRBV21-1 is assigned pseudogene status. The CDR3 contains 15 residues. The CDR3 DNA reads as TGTGCCAGCAGCAAAGTCGCTAGCAGGCCAGAGACCCAGTACTTC. Translation gives CASSKVASRPETQYF.

This clonotype has at least ten counts. The rearrangement uses TRBV14 and TRBJ1-5; D gene ambiguous. The CDR3 covers 13 residues. The V and J ends lost 3 bases and 6 bases respectively, with 9 bases between them. Germline V gene data show CDR1 as SGHDN and CDR2 as FVKESK. CDR3 nucleotides: TGTGCCAGCAGCCAGGCCAGCGGTCAGCCCCAGCATTTT. Translating gives CASSQASGQPQHF.

This clonotype came up many times. This chain connects TRBV20-1 to TRBJ2-4, with 9 nucleotides matching TRBD2. Unmatched junction bases numbered 10, after V lost 5 bases and J lost 5 bases. The CDR3 loop spans 15 amino acids. Germline V CDR1 and CDR2: DFQATT, SNEGSKA (reference sequence). The chain's CDR3 is CSAQSGGTWQNIQYF. The CDR3 region has the DNA TGCAGTGCTCAAAGCGGGGGGACATGGCAAAACATTCAGTACTTC.

In this sample, this clonotype turned up many times. The chain uses TRBV9 and TRBJ1-1; D gene unclear. The CDR3 sequence is 12 residues long. V dropped 4 bases and J dropped 2 bases, with 6 bases sitting between them. Germline-derived CDR1 and CDR2 are SGDLS and YYNGEE. For the CDR3, the DNA is TGTGCCAGCAGCTATATAAACACTGAAGCTTTCTTT. Translation gives CASSYINTEAFF.

This clonotype occurred many times. The rearrangement joins TRBV5-1 to TRBJ2-5; D is ambiguous. The germline V gene encodes CDR1 SGHRS and CDR2 YFSETQ. Trimming left V 2 bases short and J 5 bases short, with 16 bases between. This CDR3 is 15 amino acids long. CDR3 nucleotide sequence: TGCGCCAGCAGCTTAGGTCAAACCTCTGAGGAGACCCAGTACTTC. Translation: CASSLGQTSEETQYF.

In this sample, this clonotype turned up a few times. The rearrangement links TRBV30 to TRBJ2-3; D is undetermined. CDR1 and CDR2 (germline): GTSNPN, SVGIG (reference sequence). Trimming took off 0 bases at V and 0 bases at J, with 28 bases between the two ends. The CDR3 is made up of 21 amino acids. The CDR3: CAWSVPRTQSTYTTSTDTQYF. The CDR3 DNA follows: TGTGCCTGGAGTGTACCTAGGACCCAGTCTACATACACAACTAGCACAGATACGCAGTATTTT.

This clonotype came up many times. The V gene is TRBV5-1, the J gene TRBJ2-2; 8 positions match TRBD2. Unmatched junction bases numbered 12, after V lost 7 bases and J lost 7 bases. This CDR3 contains 15 residues. CDR1 SGHRS and CDR2 YFSETQ come from the germline V gene. CDR3: CASGHSRGGNGELFF. CDR3 coding DNA: TGCGCCAGCGGCCACAGCCGGGGGGGAAACGGGGAGCTGTTTTTT.

This clonotype was observed many times. For the CDR3, the DNA is TGTGCCATCAGTGAGTCGGAGAGCTACGAGCAGTACGTC. Protein sequence: CAISESESYEQYV. The chain recombines TRBV10-3 with TRBJ2-7, with D hard to call. CDR1 and CDR2 from the germline V gene are ENHRY and SYGVKD. Trimming removed 0 bases from V and 3 bases from J, with 6 bases in between. The CDR3 spans 13 residues.

Only a few counts were recorded for this clonotype. This chain uses TRBV2 with TRBJ1-5; no firm D call. The CDR3 is 15 residues long. CDR1 SNHLY and CDR2 FYNNEI come from the germline V gene. V was cut by 2 bases and J by 2 bases, with 10 bases left in between. The chain's CDR3 is CASSEQLGRNQPQHF. The CDR3 DNA sequence: TGTGCCAGCAGTGAACAGTTGGGTCGCAATCAGCCCCAGCATTTT.

This clonotype was counted ten times or more. The gene calls are TRBV9 and TRBJ2-5; tentative D call: TRBD2 (6 bases). Trimming stripped 0 bases from V and 5 bases from J, with 11 bases between. The CDR3 consists of 14 residues. Germline V gene data show CDR1 as SGDLS and CDR2 as YYNGEE. The CDR3 region is CASSVGRAGETQYF. In nucleotides, the CDR3 is TGTGCCAGCAGCGTAGGGAGGGCAGGCGAGACCCAGTACTTC.

This clonotype came up many times. This sequence joins TRBV6-1 and TRBJ2-7; D gene unclear. Trimming cost V 6 bases and J 7 bases, with 16 bases left between them. This CDR3 has 13 amino acids. Germline loops: CDR1 MNHNS, CDR2 SASEGT. CDR3 loop: CASRPGPSWEQYF. The CDR3 nucleotides are TGTGCCAGCAGACCCGGACCGAGTTGGGAGCAGTACTTC.

There are many counts of this clonotype. The rearrangement joins TRBV5-1 to TRBJ1-4; TRBD1 matches 8 bases. The CDR3 is made up of 15 amino acids. Trimming cost V 4 bases and J 8 bases; bases outside gene matches: 10. Germline V gene data show CDR1 as SGHRS and CDR2 as YFSETQ. CDR3 DNA sequence: TGCGCCAGCAGCGGGCAGGGGGCACAGAGCGAAAAACTGTTTTTT. This gives the protein CASSGQGAQSEKLFF.

The table lists this clonotype with many counts. The chain is built from TRBV5-1 and TRBJ1-2; D gene ambiguous. The length of the CDR3 is 12 residues. CDR1 and CDR2 (germline): SGHRS, YFSETQ. Trimming took 3 bases from V and 9 from J, leaving 12 bases between them. The CDR3 here is CASSSTLISYTF. Here the CDR3 DNA reads TGCGCCAGCAGCTCGACACTCATAAGCTACACCTTC.

This clonotype was seen ten or more times. This chain links TRBV5-1 with TRBJ2-5; D may be TRBD2 (5 bases). This CDR3 is built from 13 residues. Trimming cost V 9 bases and J 2 bases, with 14 bases left between them. CDR1 and CDR2 (germline): SGHRS, YFSETQ. The CDR3 nucleotides read TGCGCCACCGCCCGGGATTTTCAAGAGACCCAGTACTTC. Its protein product is CATARDFQETQYF. Combining the CDR3 with reference TRBV5-1 and TRBJ2-5 gives the whole variable domain KAGVTQTPRYLIKTRGQQVTLSCSPISGHRSVSWYQQTPGQGLQFLFEYFSETQRNKGNFPGRFSGRQFSNSRSEMNVSTLELGDSALYLCATARDFQETQYFGPGTRLLVL.